One sample yielded the 5 T cell receptor beta chains listed below, sequenced in a study of blood T cell repertoires in COVID-19. TCRdb's copy holds only in-frame clones and misses some; the assay was immunoSEQ multiplex PCR. Of some 340,000 clones in the sample, about 90% were seen once. Specimen: PBMCs or T cells enriched from blood (not recorded which). These TCRs come from a woman between 25 and 40 years old who had recovered from COVID-19.

The V call is TRBV5-6, the J call TRBJ1-5, with 12 bases aligning to TRBD1. V shed 2 bases and J 6 bases; nucleotides not matched to a gene: 9. This CDR3 contains 17 residues. The germline CDR1 and CDR2 sequences are SGHDT and YYEEEE. CDR3 sequence (DNA): TGTGCCAGCAGCTTAAATCCCGGGACAGGGGGCCTTCAGCCCCAGCATTTT. Protein product: CASSLNPGTGGLQPQHF.

This chain joins TRBV7-9 and TRBJ2-7; D possibly corresponds to TRBD1 (6 bases). This CDR3 spans 12 amino acids. Germline-derived CDR1 and CDR2 are SEHNR and FQNEAQ (reference sequence). V was cut by 6 bases and J by 6 bases, with 12 bases left in between. CDR3 bases: TGTGCCAGCAGTGAACAGGGCCCCGAGCAGTACTTC. The encoded protein is CASSEQGPEQYF.

The chain has TRBV4-2 and TRBJ1-2; 8 bases match TRBD1. Germline V gives CDR1 LGHNA, CDR2 YNFKEQ. The trim removed 1 base at V and 8 bases at J, leaving 9 bases unmatched. This CDR3 is built from 15 residues. The CDR3 is CASSQVSDRVKGYTF. CDR3 DNA sequence: TGTGCCAGCAGCCAAGTTTCGGACAGGGTAAAAGGCTACACCTTC.

In this sample, this clone turned up many times. The V gene is TRBV7-2, the J gene TRBJ2-7, with D maybe TRBD1 (5 bases). The germline V gene has CDR1 SGHTA and CDR2 FQGNSA. The length of the CDR3 is 19 residues. Trimming took 4 bases from V and 5 from J, leaving 30 bases between them. As DNA, the CDR3 is TGTGCCAGCAGCTCTCTTCCTATACAGGCGCCCTTACCAGCGAACGAGCAGTACTTC. The encoded protein is CASSSLPIQAPLPANEQYF.

This clone appeared a few times. V usage is TRBV28 and J usage is TRBJ1-2; 9 positions match TRBD1. The trim removed 3 bases at V and 2 bases at J, leaving 4 bases unmatched. The CDR3 has 15 amino acids. Germline-derived CDR1 and CDR2 are MDHEN and SYDVKM. Here the CDR3 reads CASSLGQGRNYGYTF. DNA of the CDR3: TGTGCCAGCAGTTTGGGACAGGGAAGAAACTATGGCTACACCTTC.